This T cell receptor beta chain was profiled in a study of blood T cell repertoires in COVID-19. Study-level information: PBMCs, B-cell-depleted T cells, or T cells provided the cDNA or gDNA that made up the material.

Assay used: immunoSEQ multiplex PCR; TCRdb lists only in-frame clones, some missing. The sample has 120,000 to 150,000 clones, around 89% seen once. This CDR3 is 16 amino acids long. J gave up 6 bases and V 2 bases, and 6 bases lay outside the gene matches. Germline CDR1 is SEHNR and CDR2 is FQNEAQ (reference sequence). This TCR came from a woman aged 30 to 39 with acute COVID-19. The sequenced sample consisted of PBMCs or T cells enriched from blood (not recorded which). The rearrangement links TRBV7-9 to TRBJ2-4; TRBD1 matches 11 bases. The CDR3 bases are TGTGCCAGCAGCTTACGGGGACAGGGGGTGGGAAACATTCAGTACTTC. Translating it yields CASSLRGQGVGNIQYF.